The 2 T cell receptor beta chains presented below share a single source sample, sequenced in a study of CD8+ T cells in alopecia areata. Treatment in this sample: oral pan-JAK inhibitor, 5-10 mg twice daily. RNA was extracted and reverse transcribed into cDNA as the sequencing template. The protocol was immunoSEQ multiplex PCR, while the TCRdb copy is restricted to in-frame clones and leaves out a portion. The repertoire holds fewer than 250,000 clones, with roughly two fifths as singletons. Sequencing used CD4+ T cells sorted from blood, obtained at approximately week 31, from a patient treated with tofacitinib. The receptors were gathered from a human donor with alopecia areata.

This clone has a handful of counts. The chain links TRBV29-1 to TRBJ2-7; the match to TRBD2 covers 12 bases. The junction had 4 bases not matched to a gene; V was cut back by 5 bases and J by 2 bases. Germline assignment: CDR1 SQVTM and CDR2 ANQGSEA. This CDR3 region has 14 residues. CDR3 sequence (DNA): TGCAGCGTTCCATCTAGCGGGGGGGCCTACGAGCAGTACTTC. Protein: CSVPSSGGAYEQYF.

The chain combines TRBV7-2 with TRBJ2-7; TRBD1 agrees at 9 bases. Looked up from germline, CDR1 is SGHTA and CDR2 is FQGNSA. The V segment lost 1 base and the J segment 5 bases; nucleotides outside the gene matches: 6. The CDR3 contains 15 residues. This chain's CDR3 is CASSLGGTGSNEQYF. The CDR3 DNA is TGTGCCAGCAGCTTAGGGGGGACAGGGAGCAACGAGCAGTACTTC.